Listed below are T cell receptor beta chains from one sample, sequenced in a study of Ad26.COV2.S vaccination and SARS-CoV-2 variants. The assay was immunoSEQ multiplex PCR, and TCRdb's table has in-frame clones only and misses some. The sample lists about 350,000 clones, about nine tenths seen once, with 6.4% in the top ten. Sequenced here: peripheral blood, sampled in a trial of Ad26.COV2.S vaccine versus placebo. The receptors were gathered from a person aged 18-65 years who received the Ad26.COV2.S COVID-19 vaccine or a placebo. The CDR3 runs from the conserved cysteine through the conserved F or W. Fields, in order: clone size, V gene, D gene, J gene, CDR3 DNA, CDR3 protein. A D gene is named only where the DNA matches it firmly. Where a row states a size, it is once, few, many or the class of an expanded clone; other rows omit it.

size: NA
V: TRBV7-2
D: NA
J: TRBJ1-1
DNA: TGTGCCAGCAGCCCCACCCCCTGGGAGGGCCGGGGTACTGAAGCTTTCTTT
CDR3: CASSPTPWEGRGTEAFF

size: NA
V: TRBV2
D: NA
J: TRBJ2-3
DNA: TGTGCCAGCACGCCGGGGGTGATGGATACGCAGTATTTT
CDR3: CASTPGVMDTQYF

size: once
V: TRBV30
D: NA
J: TRBJ1-5
DNA: TGTGCCTGGAGGAACGGGGGGGCTTACTTGGGACAGCCCCAGCATTTT
CDR3: CAWRNGGAYLGQPQHF

size: NA
V: TRBV5-1
D: NA
J: TRBJ2-7
DNA: TGCGCCAGCTCGATGTACGAGCAGTACTTC
CDR3: CASSMYEQYF

size: few
V: TRBV5-1
D: TRBD1
J: TRBJ2-7
DNA: TGCGCCAGCAGCTGGATAACAGGGGACGAGCAGTACTTC
CDR3: CASSWITGDEQYF

size: once
V: TRBV18
D: TRBD1
J: TRBJ2-7
DNA: TGTGCCAGCACTGAATTCAGGGGGCACGAGCAGTACTTC
CDR3: CASTEFRGHEQYF

size: NA
V: TRBV30
D: TRBD1
J: TRBJ1-1
DNA: TGTGCCTGGGGACAGGGGCTGAACACTGAAGCTTTCTTT
CDR3: CAWGQGLNTEAFF

size: NA
V: TRBV7-8
D: NA
J: TRBJ1-5
DNA: TGTGCCAGCAGCTTGTTGGGGATTTGGCAGCCCCAGCATTTT
CDR3: CASSLLGIWQPQHF

size: NA
V: TRBV11-3
D: NA
J: TRBJ2-7
DNA: TGTGCCAGCAGCCCGGCGGGGAACGAGCAGTACTTC
CDR3: CASSPAGNEQYF

size: NA
V: TRBV30
D: TRBD1
J: TRBJ1-4
DNA: TGTGCCTGGAGATGGGACAGGGGGTTTTCTAATGAAAAACTGTTTTTT
CDR3: CAWRWDRGFSNEKLFF

size: NA
V: TRBV4-3
D: TRBD2
J: TRBJ2-7
DNA: TGCGCCAGCAGCCCGTGGGGACCCGATAGCGGGATCAATTACGAGCAGTACTTC
CDR3: CASSPWGPDSGINYEQYF

size: NA
V: TRBV28
D: NA
J: TRBJ2-7
DNA: TGTGCCGCCCTCTCCCGCGGGGCTACCTCCTACGAGCAGTACTTC
CDR3: CAALSRGATSYEQYF

size: NA
V: TRBV12-5
D: NA
J: TRBJ2-2
DNA: TGTGCTAGTGGTTTGGTACTCGGAAGGGACACCGGGGAGCTGTTTTTT
CDR3: CASGLVLGRDTGELFF

size: NA
V: TRBV30
D: TRBD1
J: TRBJ2-7
DNA: TGTGCCTGGAGTGACGACAGGGGAAACGCCTACGAGCAGTACTTC
CDR3: CAWSDDRGNAYEQYF

size: NA
V: TRBV7-9
D: TRBD1
J: TRBJ1-2
DNA: TGTGCCAGCAGCTTTCAGGGGGACTATGGCTACACCTTC
CDR3: CASSFQGDYGYTF

size: NA
V: TRBV5-1
D: NA
J: TRBJ1-1
DNA: TGCGCCAGCAGCCCGAGCCATGGGGAGAACACTGAAGCTTTCTTT
CDR3: CASSPSHGENTEAFF

size: NA
V: TRBV7-2
D: NA
J: TRBJ2-3
DNA: TGTGCCAGCAGCTTAGCGGGAAGCACAGATACGCAGTATTTT
CDR3: CASSLAGSTDTQYF

size: NA
V: TRBV19
D: NA
J: TRBJ2-5
DNA: TGTGCCAGTAGTATTCGGTCAGGGTTAGAGACCCAGTACTTC
CDR3: CASSIRSGLETQYF

size: NA
V: TRBV11-2
D: NA
J: TRBJ2-4
DNA: TGTGCCAGCAGCTTAGATTCAGTACGTGGGGCCAAAAACATTCAGTACTTC
CDR3: CASSLDSVRGAKNIQYF

size: NA
V: TRBV6-5
D: NA
J: TRBJ2-7
DNA: TGTGCCAGCCGGCCCTCCTCCTACGAGCAGTACTTC
CDR3: CASRPSSYEQYF

size: NA
V: TRBV5-1
D: TRBD1
J: TRBJ2-7
DNA: TGCGCCAGCAGCATACCCGGGACAGGGCCTGGGTTCTACGAGCAGTACTTC
CDR3: CASSIPGTGPGFYEQYF

size: NA
V: TRBV7-9
D: NA
J: TRBJ2-1
DNA: TGTGCCAGCAGCCTAGGCCGGACAGTCTCCTACAATGAGCAGTTCTTC
CDR3: CASSLGRTVSYNEQFF

size: NA
V: TRBV6-1
D: NA
J: TRBJ2-2
DNA: TGTGCCAGCAGTGCCCGAGCAGTGGTACAAGGGGTAGGGACCGGGGAGCTGTTTTTT
CDR3: CASSARAVVQGVGTGELFF

size: NA
V: TRBV18
D: TRBD1
J: TRBJ1-6
DNA: TGTGCCAGCTCACCAAAGACAGGGGTAAATTCACCCCTCCACTTT
CDR3: CASSPKTGVNSPLHF

size: NA
V: TRBV11-2
D: NA
J: TRBJ1-2
DNA: TGTGCCAGCAGCCTTACCCGGGGACGCGGCTACACCTTC
CDR3: CASSLTRGRGYTF

size: NA
V: TRBV2
D: TRBD1
J: TRBJ1-2
DNA: TGTGCCAGCAGATTGGACAGGGCCGGCTACACCTTC
CDR3: CASRLDRAGYTF

size: NA
V: TRBV13
D: TRBD1
J: TRBJ2-7
DNA: TGTGCCAGCAGCCGTCGGGACAGGGTCTCCTACGAGCAGTACTTC
CDR3: CASSRRDRVSYEQYF

size: NA
V: TRBV4-3
D: NA
J: TRBJ1-1
DNA: TGCGCCAGCAGCCAAGATCAGGGGCCCAACTCGAACACTGAAGCTTTCTTT
CDR3: CASSQDQGPNSNTEAFF

size: NA
V: TRBV3-1/TRBV3-2
D: TRBD1
J: TRBJ1-2
DNA: TGTGCCAGCAGCCCCCTCAACGGACAGGGGGCCTTCACCTTC
CDR3: CASSPLNGQGAFTF

size: once
V: TRBV27
D: NA
J: TRBJ1-2
DNA: TGTGCCAGCAGTCCGGGACCAAGCGTCTATGGCTACACCTTC
CDR3: CASSPGPSVYGYTF

size: NA
V: TRBV6-6
D: NA
J: TRBJ1-1
DNA: TGTGCCAGCAGTTACCTGGTTGGGCTGGGTGAAGCTTTCTTT
CDR3: CASSYLVGLGEAFF

size: NA
V: TRBV3-1/TRBV3-2
D: NA
J: TRBJ1-2
DNA: TGTGCCAGCAGGCCAGGGCCCGGGCGTAATTATGGCTACACCTTC
CDR3: CASRPGPGRNYGYTF

size: NA
V: TRBV19
D: NA
J: TRBJ1-1
DNA: TGTGCCAGTGATTTGGAACTGAACACTGAAGCTTTCTTT
CDR3: CASDLELNTEAFF

size: NA
V: TRBV21-1
D: NA
J: TRBJ1-5
DNA: TGTGCCAGCAGCAAAGAGATAGGGGGTACAGATCCCTGGGGGCCTAATCAGCCCCAGCATTTT
CDR3: CASSKEIGGTDPWGPNQPQHF

size: NA
V: TRBV5-1
D: NA
J: TRBJ1-5
DNA: TGCGCCAGCAGCCCTGGGACACCCTTCGGGAGCAATCAGCCCCAGCATTTT
CDR3: CASSPGTPFGSNQPQHF

size: NA
V: TRBV18
D: NA
J: TRBJ1-5
DNA: TGTGCCAGCTCACCCGGTGGGAGCAATCAGCCCCAGCATTTT
CDR3: CASSPGGSNQPQHF

size: NA
V: TRBV4-3
D: TRBD1
J: TRBJ1-4
DNA: TGCGCCAGCAGCCAACAATCAGACGGGACAGGGACCGCTTATGAAAAACTGTTTTTT
CDR3: CASSQQSDGTGTAYEKLFF

size: many
V: TRBV7-5
D: NA
J: TRBJ1-6
DNA: TGTGCCAGAAGGATGGCGGGACAGGAAAATTCACCCCTCCACTTT
CDR3: CARRMAGQENSPLHF

size: NA
V: TRBV5-6
D: TRBD1
J: TRBJ1-2
DNA: TGTGCCAGCAGCTGGGGGGACAGGGCGTTCTATGGCTACACCTTC
CDR3: CASSWGDRAFYGYTF

size: NA
V: TRBV9
D: TRBD1
J: TRBJ2-7
DNA: TGTGCCAGCAGCGTTGAGGGGGACAGGGGATACGAGCAGTACTTC
CDR3: CASSVEGDRGYEQYF

size: NA
V: TRBV9
D: NA
J: TRBJ2-5
DNA: TGTGCCAGCAGCGGAGAGACCCAGTACTTC
CDR3: CASSGETQYF

size: NA
V: TRBV28
D: NA
J: TRBJ2-7
DNA: TGTGCCAGCAGGGGGGCGGGGGACGGCCAGTACGAGCAGTACTTC
CDR3: CASRGAGDGQYEQYF

size: NA
V: TRBV19
D: NA
J: TRBJ1-4
DNA: TGTGCCAGTAGTGCCGCTGGGCCGGGTGAAAAACTGTTTTTT
CDR3: CASSAAGPGEKLFF

size: NA
V: TRBV6-6
D: TRBD1
J: TRBJ1-2
DNA: TGTGCCAGCAGTTACATTGGACAGGAGGGCTACACCTTC
CDR3: CASSYIGQEGYTF

size: NA
V: TRBV15
D: TRBD1
J: TRBJ1-2
DNA: TGTGCCACCAGGGGGACAGGGGAGAACTATGGCTACACCTTC
CDR3: CATRGTGENYGYTF